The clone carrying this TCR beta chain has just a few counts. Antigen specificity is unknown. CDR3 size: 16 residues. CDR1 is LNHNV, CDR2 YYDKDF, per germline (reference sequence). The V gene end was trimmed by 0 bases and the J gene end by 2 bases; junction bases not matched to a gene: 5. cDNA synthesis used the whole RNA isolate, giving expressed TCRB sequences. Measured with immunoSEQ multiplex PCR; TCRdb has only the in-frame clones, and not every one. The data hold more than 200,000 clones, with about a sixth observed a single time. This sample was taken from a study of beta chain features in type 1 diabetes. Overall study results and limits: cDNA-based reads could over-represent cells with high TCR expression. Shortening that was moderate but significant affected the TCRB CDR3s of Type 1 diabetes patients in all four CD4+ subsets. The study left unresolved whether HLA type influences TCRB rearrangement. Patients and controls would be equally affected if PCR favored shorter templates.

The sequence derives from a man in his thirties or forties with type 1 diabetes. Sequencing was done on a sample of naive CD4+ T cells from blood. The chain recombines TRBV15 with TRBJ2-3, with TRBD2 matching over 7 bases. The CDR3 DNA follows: TGTGCCACCAGCAGAGATGGGCGGGGGTACACAGATACGCAGTATTTT. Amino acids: CATSRDGRGYTDTQYF.